The 9 T cell receptor beta chains listed next were all sequenced from one sample in a study of cytomegalovirus exposure and HLA in healthy donors. With 60 Vbeta and 13 Jbeta primers, the PCR was carried out. This table comes from immunoSEQ multiplex PCR, and its TCRdb copy is limited to in-frame clones, with some not included. Counted here are some 110,000 clones, around 75% occurring once; the ten biggest clones make up 2.5% to 3%. Sequenced: PBMCs. These receptors were obtained from a male donor in good health and CMV-seropositive.

The gene calls are TRBV6-5 and TRBJ1-2, with D maybe TRBD1 (6 bases). Germline loops: CDR1 MNHEY, CDR2 SVGAGI. V was trimmed by 6 bases and J by 4 bases, leaving 12 bases between them. The CDR3 totals 13 residues. CDR3: CASRATGVYGYTF. In DNA, the CDR3 is TGTGCCAGCAGGGCGACAGGAGTCTATGGCTACACCTTC.

The chain joins TRBV5-4 to TRBJ2-7, with TRBD2 matching 10 bases. The V gene's germline CDR1 is SGHNT and CDR2 YYREEE (reference sequence). Trimming took 0 bases from V and 3 from J; bases not matched to a gene: 0. The CDR3 length is 14 residues. The CDR3 here is CASSLEREGYEQYF. The CDR3 nucleotides are TGTGCCAGCAGCTTGGAGCGGGAGGGCTACGAGCAGTACTTC.

The rearrangement uses TRBV18 and TRBJ2-7, with TRBD2 matching 9 bases. The CDR3 length is 20 residues. The J segment lost 0 bases and the V segment lost 6 bases, leaving 21 bases of the junction unmatched. The V gene's germline CDR1 is KGHSH and CDR2 LQKENI. As DNA, the CDR3 is TGTGCCAGCTCCAACACGGGGGGCCGAGCGGGAGGCCCTAGCTCCTACGAGCAGTACTTC. This encodes CASSNTGGRAGGPSSYEQYF.

V usage is TRBV30 and J usage is TRBJ1-5; 10 bases align to TRBD1. The germline V gene encodes CDR1 GTSNPN and CDR2 SVGIG (reference sequence). J was trimmed by 5 bases and V by 0 bases; bases with no gene match: 4. This CDR3 contains 15 residues. The DNA for the CDR3 is TGTGCCTGGAGTGTAAGGGACAGGGGACATCAGCCCCAGCATTTT. Its protein product is CAWSVRDRGHQPQHF.

The chain carries TRBV5-1 and TRBJ1-2; TRBD1 matches 7 bases. V shed 5 bases, J shed 2 bases, and the junction held 3 bases outside the gene matches. The CDR3 is 13 amino acids. Germline V gives CDR1 SGHRS, CDR2 YFSETQ. The CDR3 bases are TGCGCCAGCAGTCCGACAGGGAACTATGGCTACACCTTC. Amino acids: CASSPTGNYGYTF.

This clone was counted a few times. CDR3 DNA: TGTGCCAGCAGCTTGGGACACCGCTCTGGGGCCAACGTCCTGACTTTC. Amino acid sequence: CASSLGHRSGANVLTF. The V and J genes are TRBV7-2 and TRBJ2-6, with a tentative D call TRBD1 (6 bases). V was clipped by 3 bases and J by 0 bases, with 9 bases between them. CDR3 length: 16 residues. From germline, CDR1 is SGHTA and CDR2 FQGNSA.

The chain has TRBV6-4 and TRBJ1-1; 7 positions agree with TRBD1. V trimming: 6 bases; J trimming: 5 bases; junction bases outside the gene matches: 6. This CDR3 is built from 13 residues. Looked up from germline, CDR1 is MRHNA and CDR2 is SNTAGT. The CDR3 loop is CASRAGGRTEAFF. In DNA, the CDR3 is TGTGCCAGCAGGGCAGGGGGGAGAACTGAAGCTTTCTTT.

The chain is built from TRBV7-3 and TRBJ2-7; TRBD2 agrees at 8 bases. The CDR3 has 15 amino acids. Trimming took 5 bases from V and 0 from J; bases not matched to a gene: 6. The germline V gene has CDR1 SGHTA and CDR2 FQGTGA. The CDR3 spells CASSLGTSSSYEQYF. Written as DNA, the CDR3 is TGTGCCAGCAGCCTTGGGACTAGTAGCTCCTACGAGCAGTACTTC.

The V and J genes are TRBV2 and TRBJ2-3, with D perhaps matching TRBD2 (6 bases). CDR3 size: 14 residues. Germline V gene data show CDR1 as SNHLY and CDR2 as FYNNEI. Trimming cost V 4 bases and J 0 bases, with 8 bases left between them. CDR3 sequence (DNA): TGTGCCAGCAGTGTCGGGAGTAGCACAGATACGCAGTATTTT. It is translated as CASSVGSSTDTQYF.